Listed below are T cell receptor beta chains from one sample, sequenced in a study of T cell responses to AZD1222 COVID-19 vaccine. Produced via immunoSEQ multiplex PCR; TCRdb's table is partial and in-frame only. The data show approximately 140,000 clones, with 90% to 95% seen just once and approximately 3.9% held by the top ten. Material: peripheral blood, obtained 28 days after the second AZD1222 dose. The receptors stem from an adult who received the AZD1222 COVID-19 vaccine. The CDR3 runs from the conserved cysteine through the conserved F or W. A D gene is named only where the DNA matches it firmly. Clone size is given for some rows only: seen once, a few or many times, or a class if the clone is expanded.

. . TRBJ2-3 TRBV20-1 CSARKTDTQYF TGCAGTGCTAGAAAAACAGATACGCAGTATTTT
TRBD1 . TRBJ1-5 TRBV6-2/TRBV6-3 CASSYSRQGRNQPQHF TGTGCCAGCAGTTACTCGAGACAGGGCCGCAATCAGCCCCAGCATTTT
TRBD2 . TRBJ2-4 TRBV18 CASSPERSGGAKNIQYF TGTGCCAGCTCACCAGAGAGAAGCGGGGGGGCAAAAAACATTCAGTACTTC
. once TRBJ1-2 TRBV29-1 CSVEVPGVGHGYTF TGCAGCGTTGAAGTACCGGGGGTCGGCCATGGCTACACCTTC
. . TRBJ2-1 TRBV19 CASSIATDSYNEQFF TGTGCCAGTAGTATAGCCACCGACAGTTACAATGAGCAGTTCTTC
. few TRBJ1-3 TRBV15 CATSRGSGNTIYF TGTGCCACCAGCAGAGGCTCTGGAAACACCATATATTTT
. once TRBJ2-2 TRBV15 CATKLTTTGELFF TGTGCCACCAAGTTAACGACCACCGGGGAGCTGTTTTTT
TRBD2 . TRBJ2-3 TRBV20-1 CSASPLAGATDTQYF TGCAGTGCAAGTCCTCTAGCGGGAGCGACAGATACGCAGTATTTT
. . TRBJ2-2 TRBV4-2 CASSHLGGELFF TGTGCCAGCAGCCACCTTGGGGGGGAGCTGTTTTTT
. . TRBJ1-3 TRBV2 CASTLKAPYSGNTIYF TGTGCCAGCACCCTCAAAGCGCCTTACTCTGGAAACACCATATATTTT